Listed here are 20 T cell receptor beta chains from one sample, sequenced in a study of Ad26.COV2.S vaccination and SARS-CoV-2 variants. Method: immunoSEQ multiplex PCR; TCRdb's copy keeps in-frame clones and lacks some. In the table there are about 480,000 clones, approximately 88% of which are singletons. Treatment here: roughly 19 received Ad26.COV2.S at low or high dose, single or two shots; about five received placebo; per-sample allocation not given. Sampling was done on day 63 after the first vaccine or placebo injection. Sequencing was performed on peripheral blood, taken in a trial of Ad26.COV2.S vaccine versus placebo. The receptors here all came from a person aged 18-60 years who received the Ad26.COV2.S COVID-19 vaccine or a placebo.

The chain joins TRBV9 to TRBJ2-3; maybe TRBD1 (5 bases). CDR1 and CDR2 (germline): SGDLS, YYNGEE. The CDR3 loop spans 14 amino acids. Trimming pared 2 bases from V and 5 bases from J, leaving 12 bases between. As DNA, the CDR3 is TGTGCCAGCAGCGTTAGTCCCCAGGGAGATACGCAGTATTTT. Its protein is CASSVSPQGDTQYF. The variable domain in full, with the rest retrieved from reference TRBV9 and TRBJ2-3, is DSGVTQTPKHLITATGQRVTLRCSPRSGDLSVYWYQQSLDQGLQFLIQYYNGEERAKGNILERFSAQQFPDLHSELNLSSLELGDSALYFCASSVSPQGDTQYFGPGTRLTVL.

The J gene is TRBJ2-7, the V gene TRBV15; D possibly corresponds to TRBD2 (5 bases). V lost 0 bases and J lost 3, with 9 bases in between. Per the germline V gene, CDR1 is LNHNV and CDR2 is YYDKDF (reference sequence). CDR3 length: 14 residues. Here the CDR3 reads CATSRDFSGYEQYF. The CDR3 DNA follows: TGTGCCACCAGCAGAGATTTCAGCGGCTACGAGCAGTACTTC.

This clone appeared once. This sequence joins TRBV7-9 and TRBJ2-3; no reliable D call. V dropped 1 base and J dropped 1 base, with 12 bases sitting between them. CDR3 length: 16 amino acids. Looked up from germline, CDR1 is SEHNR and CDR2 is FQNEAQ (reference sequence). DNA for the CDR3: TGTGCCAGCAGCTTAGACTATCCCCTAGGCACAGATACGCAGTATTTT. The encoded protein is CASSLDYPLGTDTQYF.

The chain joins TRBV7-9 to TRBJ2-5; a weak D match, TRBD2 (6 bases). The CDR3 sequence is 14 residues long. Between the trimmed V and J ends, which lost 1 base and 5 bases, there was a span of 11 bases. Looked up from germline, CDR1 is SEHNR and CDR2 is FQNEAQ (reference sequence). CDR3 in amino acids: CASSLGGASETQYF. The CDR3, as DNA: TGTGCCAGCAGCTTAGGCGGGGCTAGCGAGACCCAGTACTTC.

This chain joins TRBV2 and TRBJ1-6; 8 bases align to TRBD1. J gave up 5 bases and V 2 bases, and 5 bases lay outside the gene matches. Per the germline V gene, CDR1 is SNHLY and CDR2 is FYNNEI. The CDR3 length is 16 residues. CDR3 loop: CASSEIQGANNSPLHF. The CDR3 nucleotides are TGTGCCAGCAGTGAAATCCAGGGGGCTAATAATTCACCCCTCCACTTT. The variable domain in full, with the rest retrieved from reference TRBV2 and TRBJ1-6, is EPEVTQTPSHQVTQMGQEVILRCVPISNHLYFYWYRQILGQKVEFLVSFYNNEISEKSEIFDDQFSVERPDGSNFTLKIRSTKLEDSAMYFCASSEIQGANNSPLHFGNGTRLTVT.

The gene calls are TRBV4-3 and TRBJ1-1; unclear D gene. The CDR3 extends over 14 amino acids. The germline gives CDR1 LGHNA, CDR2 YSLEER. Trimming shortened V by 1 base and J by 1 base, and 7 bases separated the two germline ends. CDR3 coding DNA: TGCGCCAGCAGCCAAGGTAGAGCGAACACTGAAGCTTTCTTT. Amino acid sequence: CASSQGRANTEAFF.

The chain combines TRBV21-1 with TRBJ2-4; the DNA was not compared with TRBD2, the D call given in the table. TRBV21-1 is flagged as a pseudogene. CDR3 length: 14 residues. The chain's CDR3 is CASTNLAAKNIQYF. The CDR3 bases are TGTGCCAGCACCAACCTAGCGGCCAAAAACATTCAGTACTTC.

The chain carries TRBV2 and TRBJ2-7; 7 bases fit TRBD2. Germline trimming cut 8 bases from V and 2 bases from J; bases unmatched to any gene: 6. Germline V gene sequence: CDR1 SNHLY, CDR2 FYNNEI. This CDR3 is built from 13 residues. As DNA, the CDR3 is TGTGCCAGCGGCGCGGGAGAGGCCTACGAGCAGTACTTC. Translating gives CASGAGEAYEQYF.

This clone was found many times. The sample has other DNA sequences that encode this CDR3 too. The rearrangement uses TRBV5-1 and TRBJ1-1; D may be TRBD1 (6 bases). Germline CDR1 and CDR2: SGHRS and YFSETQ. The V end was cut by 3 bases, the J end by 1 base, with 10 bases between. The CDR3 contains 14 residues. The chain's CDR3 is CASSSDRTNTEAFF. The DNA of the CDR3 is TGCGCCAGCAGCTCAGACAGGACGAACACTGAAGCTTTCTTT.

The chain joins TRBV6-2 or TRBV6-3 to TRBJ1-5; the D is unclear. Trimming pared 0 bases from V and 1 base from J, leaving 4 bases between. This CDR3 spans 14 amino acids. Per the germline V gene, CDR1 is MNHEY and CDR2 is SVGEGT. CDR3 protein: CASSYSASNQPQHF. CDR3 bases: TGTGCCAGCAGTTACTCGGCGAGCAATCAGCCCCAGCATTTT.

V gene TRBV12-3 or TRBV12-4 combines with J gene TRBJ1-1, with D perhaps TRBD1 (5 bases). Trimming stripped 3 bases from V and 8 bases from J, with 13 bases between. This CDR3 spans 13 amino acids. The CDR3 region is CASSFIVRGEAFF. DNA for the CDR3: TGTGCCAGCAGTTTCATAGTCCGGGGGGAAGCTTTCTTT.

The chain is built from TRBV28 and TRBJ1-4; a weak D match, TRBD1 (6 bases). The CDR3 covers 15 residues. Germline assignment: CDR1 MDHEN and CDR2 SYDVKM. Trimming removed 2 bases from V and 5 bases from J, with 12 bases in between. The CDR3 nucleotides are TGTGCCAGCAGTTTAGGGAGAGGGGGAAATGAAAAACTGTTTTTT. Translated: CASSLGRGGNEKLFF.

The chain uses TRBV3-1 (or the pseudogene TRBV3-2) and TRBJ1-2, with D hard to call. The ends were cut back, 1 base at V and 4 bases at J, with 13 bases in the middle. The V gene's germline CDR1 is LGHDT and CDR2 YNNKEL (reference sequence). The CDR3 has 15 residues. CDR3 residues: CASSQGKGSFYGYTF. CDR3 in DNA: TGTGCCAGCAGCCAAGGGAAGGGAAGTTTCTATGGCTACACCTTC.

This rearrangement joins TRBV6-2 or TRBV6-3 to TRBJ2-1, with 7 bases that match TRBD2. The trim removed 6 bases at V and 5 bases at J, leaving 7 bases unmatched. This CDR3 has 14 residues. Germline lookup yields CDR1 MNHEY and CDR2 SVGEGT. The CDR3 sequence: CASSPPSGNNEQFF. The CDR3 nucleotides read TGTGCCAGCAGCCCACCTAGCGGCAACAATGAGCAGTTCTTC.

The V and J genes are TRBV7-9 and TRBJ2-1, with 10 bases that match TRBD2. The CDR3 has 16 residues. V lost 7 bases, J lost 5 bases, and 11 bases stayed unmatched. Germline V lookup: CDR1 SEHNR, CDR2 FQNEAQ (reference sequence). The CDR3 DNA sequence: TGTGCCAGCACCCTAGTGGGACTAGCGATAGACAATGAGCAGTTCTTC. Its translation: CASTLVGLAIDNEQFF.

This chain connects TRBV5-4 to TRBJ2-3; the D gene is possibly TRBD1 (5 bases). Germline lookup yields CDR1 SGHNT and CDR2 YYREEE (reference sequence). This CDR3 has 13 amino acids. Trimming shortened V by 1 base and J by 6 bases, and 9 bases separated the two germline ends. Here the CDR3 reads CASSLQGWDTQYF. CDR3 nucleotide sequence: TGTGCCAGCAGCTTGCAGGGATGGGATACGCAGTATTTT.

This clone was seen a few times. The gene calls are TRBV9 and TRBJ2-2; D tentatively fits TRBD1 or TRBD2 (5 bases each). Looked up from germline, CDR1 is SGDLS and CDR2 is YYNGEE. V was cut by 0 bases and J by 4 bases, with 13 bases left in between. This CDR3 is built from 16 residues. The CDR3 DNA reads as TGTGCCAGCAGCGTAGACGGGGCGGTAGGCACCGGGGAGCTGTTTTTT. As protein: CASSVDGAVGTGELFF.

V and J are TRBV6-1 and TRBJ2-5; maybe TRBD2 (6 bases). The V gene's germline CDR1 is MNHNS and CDR2 SASEGT. The CDR3 covers 16 residues. V gave up 4 bases and J gave up 5 bases, with 20 bases separating them. The CDR3 reads CASSGRRDSRGETQYF. The CDR3 DNA reads TGTGCCAGCAGTGGCCGCCGGGACTCCCGGGGGGAGACCCAGTACTTC.

The chain uses TRBV6-1 and TRBJ2-7; D is possibly TRBD1 (5 bases). This CDR3 is 13 amino acids long. Per the germline V gene, CDR1 is MNHNS and CDR2 is SASEGT. V lost 2 bases and J 3 bases, leaving 8 bases between the germline ends. DNA of the CDR3: TGTGCCAGCAGTGAATTTAGGGGCTACGAGCAGTACTTC. Translated: CASSEFRGYEQYF.

This chain uses TRBV30 with TRBJ1-5; no definite D call. The CDR3 length is 13 residues. V lost 5 bases, J lost 3 bases, and 11 bases lay in between. Germline-derived CDR1 and CDR2 are GTSNPN and SVGIG (reference sequence). This CDR3 reads CAWCDGVNQPQHF. CDR3 DNA: TGTGCCTGGTGCGACGGGGTCAATCAGCCCCAGCATTTT.